Listed here are 13 T cell receptor beta chains from one sample, sequenced in a study of early stage breast cancer tumors. Profiled with immunoSEQ multiplex PCR; TCRdb holds only in-frame clones, not every one. The sample yields over 20,000 clones, roughly 64% seen once. The sample taken for sequencing was breast tumor tissue. These receptor sequences come from a person aged 55 to 70 with breast cancer.

The V and J genes are TRBV18 and TRBJ2-5; D may be TRBD2 (5 bases). CDR3 size: 15 residues. Germline CDR1 and CDR2: KGHSH and LQKENI. V shed 0 bases and J shed 7 bases, with 15 bases lying between them. The DNA for the CDR3 is TGTGCCAGCTCACCACCGGAGGCTCCCCATGGGACCCAGTACTTC. Translated, it gives CASSPPEAPHGTQYF.

This clone occurred once. This chain links TRBV27 with TRBJ2-2; D remains unclear. This CDR3 is 15 amino acids long. Germline-derived CDR1 and CDR2 are MNHEY and SMNVEV (reference sequence). The V end was cut by 3 bases, the J end by 5 bases, with 13 bases between. The CDR3 bases are TGTGCCAGCAGTTTTATTGGGCAGAATACCGGGGAGCTGTTTTTT. The encoded protein is CASSFIGQNTGELFF.

This chain links TRBV12-5 with TRBJ2-6, with D perhaps TRBD1 (5 bases). Trimming removed 11 bases from V and 1 base from J, with 9 bases in between. From germline, CDR1 is LGHNT and CDR2 FRNRAP. This CDR3 comprises 13 residues. CDR3 sequence: CAPRVSGANVLTF. The DNA for the CDR3 is TGTGCTCCCAGGGTTTCTGGGGCCAACGTCCTGACTTTC.

The rearrangement uses TRBV30 and TRBJ2-5; TRBD1 might be the D (5 bases). Germline loops: CDR1 GTSNPN, CDR2 SVGIG (reference sequence). The CDR3 has 13 residues. V was cut by 4 bases and J by 2 bases, with 11 bases left in between. CDR3 residues: CAWTLQGQETQYF. The CDR3 DNA sequence: TGTGCCTGGACCCTCCAGGGACAAGAGACCCAGTACTTC.

The CDR3 DNA reads as TGTGCCAGCAGCGTACAGGACAGCCCATATGAAGGAGCTTTCTTT. This encodes CASSVQDSPYEGAFF. The V and J genes are TRBV9 and TRBJ1-1; D possibly corresponds to TRBD1 (6 bases). Germline V lookup: CDR1 SGDLS, CDR2 YYNGEE. The CDR3 extends over 15 amino acids. With 1 base removed from V and 10 bases from J, the gap between germline ends came to 20 bases. Based on the CDR3 plus reference TRBV9 and TRBJ1-1, the full variable domain is DSGVTQTPKHLITATGQRVTLRCSPRSGDLSVYWYQQSLDQGLQFLIQYYNGEERAKGNILERFSAQQFPDLHSELNLSSLELGDSALYFCASSVQDSPYEGAFFGQGTRLTVV.

The chain recombines TRBV10-3 with TRBJ2-6; possible D gene TRBD2, 6 bases. V shed 6 bases and J shed 1 base, with 7 bases lying between them. The germline gives CDR1 ENHRY, CDR2 SYGVKD. This CDR3 contains 14 residues. The CDR3 nucleotides are TGTGCCATCAGCCGGGAGTCTGGGGCCAACGTCCTGACTTTC. Its protein is CAISRESGANVLTF.

The chain has TRBV4-3 and TRBJ1-2; TRBD1 matches at 9 bases. CDR1 is LGHNA and CDR2 is YSLEER in the germline V gene. The CDR3 loop spans 15 amino acids. V dropped 1 base and J dropped 5; count of bases not matched to a gene: 5. CDR3 coding DNA: TGCGCCAGCAGCCAAGGGCCCGGGACAGGGTATGGCTACACCTTC. Protein sequence: CASSQGPGTGYGYTF.

The genes are TRBV18 and TRBJ2-5; 12 bases line up with TRBD2. CDR3 length equals 16 residues. The V gene's germline CDR1 is KGHSH and CDR2 LQKENI. Trimming removed 2 bases from V and 4 bases from J; junction bases left unmatched: 5. The CDR3: CASSPSTSGSRETQYF. The CDR3 nucleotides are TGTGCCAGCTCACCATCGACTAGCGGGAGTCGAGAGACCCAGTACTTC.

V gene TRBV28 combines with J gene TRBJ2-1, with 11 bases identical to TRBD1. CDR3 length: 14 residues. Germline V gene sequence: CDR1 MDHEN, CDR2 SYDVKM. The V segment lost 4 bases and the J segment 9 bases; nucleotides outside the gene matches: 5. This CDR3 reads CASSSGQGAAEQFF. For the CDR3, the DNA is TGTGCCAGCAGTTCCGGACAGGGGGCCGCTGAGCAGTTCTTC.

This clone was counted a single time. This chain joins TRBV5-1 and TRBJ1-5, with TRBD1 as a possible D gene (6 bases). V lost 0 bases and J lost 1, with 8 bases in between. The germline V gene has CDR1 SGHRS and CDR2 YFSETQ. This CDR3 spans 15 amino acids. The CDR3 DNA reads as TGCGCCAGCAGCTTGGACAGGGCGAGCAATCAGCCCCAGCATTTT. Protein sequence: CASSLDRASNQPQHF.

This clone showed up just a few times. The chain links TRBV28 to TRBJ2-3; D is ambiguous. The V end was cut by 5 bases, the J end by 10 bases, with 13 bases between. The CDR3 is 12 amino acids. Germline V gives CDR1 MDHEN, CDR2 SYDVKM. The CDR3 here is CASSQTSLAQYF. DNA of the CDR3: TGTGCCAGCAGTCAGACATCACTTGCGCAGTATTTT.

J is TRBJ2-7 and V is TRBV28; a possible D gene is TRBD1 (5 bases). The V gene lost 2 bases and the J gene lost 4 bases, with 21 bases spanning the gap. The CDR3 has 17 amino acids. Germline V CDR1 and CDR2: MDHEN, SYDVKM. The CDR3 DNA follows: TGTGCCAGCAGTTTACGCCCAGGGCCGGGTTTTGATTACGAGCAGTACTTC. Its protein product is CASSLRPGPGFDYEQYF.

This clone was observed a single time. The CDR3 region is CASSGGSGLVNNEQFF. CDR3 coding DNA: TGTGCCAGCAGCGGAGGGAGCGGGTTAGTTAACAATGAGCAGTTCTTC. This rearrangement joins TRBV9 to TRBJ2-1; D is perhaps TRBD2 (6 bases). Per the germline V gene, CDR1 is SGDLS and CDR2 is YYNGEE. The CDR3 is 16 amino acids. V was shortened by 3 bases and J by 5 bases, with 18 bases between the two germline ends.